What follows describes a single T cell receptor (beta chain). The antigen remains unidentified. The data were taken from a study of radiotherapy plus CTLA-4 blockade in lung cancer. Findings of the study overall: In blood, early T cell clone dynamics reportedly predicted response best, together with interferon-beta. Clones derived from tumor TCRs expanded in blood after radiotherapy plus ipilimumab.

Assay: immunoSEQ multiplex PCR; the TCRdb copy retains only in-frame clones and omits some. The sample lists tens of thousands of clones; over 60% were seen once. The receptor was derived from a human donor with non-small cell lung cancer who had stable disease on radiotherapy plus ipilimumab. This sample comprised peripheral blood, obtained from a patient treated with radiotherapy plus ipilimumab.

CDR3 amino acids: CSVESDEGAYGYTF. CDR3 nucleotides: TGCAGCGTTGAAAGCGACGAGGGGGCCTATGGCTACACCTTC. The rearrangement uses TRBV29-1 and TRBJ1-2; 7 bases match TRBD1. The J segment lost 4 bases and the V segment lost 2 bases, leaving 7 bases of the junction unmatched. Per germline, CDR1 SQVTM and CDR2 ANQGSEA. CDR3 length equals 14 residues.